This TCR beta chain stems from a study of cytomegalovirus exposure and HLA in healthy donors. V was pared by 2 bases and J by 5 bases, with 9 bases between. CDR1 and CDR2 from the germline V gene are MNHNY and SVGAGI (reference sequence). The CDR3 has 14 residues. With 60 Vbeta and 13 Jbeta primers, the PCR was carried out. Data came from immunoSEQ multiplex PCR; TCRdb stores just in-frame clones and leaves some out. The sample lists some 84,000 clones; around three fifths were seen once. The V call is TRBV6-6, the J call TRBJ2-2; D gene unclear. The origin of this receptor is a woman in her 40s in good health and CMV-seropositive. The specimen sequenced was PBMCs. The CDR3 region has the DNA TGTGCCAGCAGTTACCTTGAGGAAACCGGGGAGCTGTTTTTT. Its protein product is CASSYLEETGELFF.